This is a list of T cell receptor beta chains from one sample in a study of technical replicates of blood from a few donors. Sequencing used immunoSEQ multiplex PCR; TCRdb keeps in-frame clones, though not all of them. Here the sample spans 55,000 to 75,000 clones, roughly 94% being singletons. Source material: T cells isolated from PBMCs. Receptors were obtained from a human donor in good health. Each CDR3 is given with its conserved first and last residue. A D gene is named only where the DNA matches it firmly. A row's size may be missing; if present it is once, few, many or a size class.

>.|TRBJ2-1|TRBD2|TRBV11-2
TGTGCCAGCAGCTTAGATCTAGCGGGCTTCAATGAGCAGTTCTTC
CASSLDLAGFNEQFF
>.|TRBJ1-5|.|TRBV7-9
TGTGCCAGCAGCTTAGCGATGGCTGGAGATCAGCCCCAGCATTTT
CASSLAMAGDQPQHF
>.|TRBJ1-2|.|TRBV5-5
TGTGCCAGCAGCTTGGATCGTCAGGGGAGAGGCTATGGCTACACCTTC
CASSLDRQGRGYGYTF
>.|TRBJ1-5|TRBD1|TRBV4-1
TGCGCCAGCAGCCAAGCCGGGACAGGCTACCAGCCCCAGCATTTT
CASSQAGTGYQPQHF
>.|TRBJ1-1|TRBD1|TRBV9
TGTGCCAGCAGCGGAGACAGGGGCACTGAAGCTTTCTTT
CASSGDRGTEAFF
>.|TRBJ1-1|.|TRBV2
TGTGCCAGGGGAGGGTCCGGGAACACTGAAGCTTTCTTT
CARGGSGNTEAFF
>.|TRBJ2-5|TRBD2|TRBV6-1
TGTGCCAGCAGAGCGGGAACGGGAGAGACCCAGTACTTC
CASRAGTGETQYF
>.|TRBJ1-3|.|TRBV30
TGTGCCTGGAGTGTGGGGGGCTCTGGAAACACCATATATTTT
CAWSVGGSGNTIYF
>.|TRBJ2-1|.|TRBV18
TGTGCCAGCTCACCGGAGGGTTACAATGAGCAGTTCTTC
CASSPEGYNEQFF
>.|TRBJ2-5|.|TRBV15
TGTGCCACCAGCAGAGTAGACTACCCGATGGAGACCCAGTACTTC
CATSRVDYPMETQYF
>.|TRBJ2-3|TRBD2|TRBV4-1
TGCGCCAGCAGCCAAAAAGAACTAGCGGGAAGAATAGATACGCAGTATTTT
CASSQKELAGRIDTQYF
>.|TRBJ2-7|TRBD2|TRBV5-1
TGCGCCAGCAGGTGGACTAGCGGGCCCGACTACGAGCAGTACTTC
CASRWTSGPDYEQYF
>.|TRBJ1-2|TRBD1|TRBV7-8
TGTGCCAGCAGCTCAATACAGGGGGCGATCTATGGCTACACCTTC
CASSSIQGAIYGYTF
>.|TRBJ1-4|.|TRBV30
TGTGCCTGGAGTGTACACCGGGTAATTACGAATGAAAAACTGTTTTTT
CAWSVHRVITNEKLFF
>once|TRBJ2-7|.|TRBV7-9
TGTGCCAGCAGCTTAGATGCCCAGTTCCTCGAGCAGTACTTC
CASSLDAQFLEQYF
>.|TRBJ2-7|.|TRBV4-3
TGCGCCAGCAGCCAAGATCGCGGGACCCACGAGCAGTACTTC
CASSQDRGTHEQYF
>.|TRBJ1-4|.|TRBV2
TGTGCCAGCAGTGAACAGAGTGCTTCCTGGGAGAAACTGTTTTTT
CASSEQSASWEKLFF
>.|TRBJ1-2|.|TRBV7-9
TGTGCCAGCAGCTTAGCTTACTACGACAGGACCCCCTATGGCTACACCTTC
CASSLAYYDRTPYGYTF
>.|TRBJ2-2|TRBD2|TRBV27
TGTGCCAGCAGTTCCCATTTGACTAGCGGGGTAGGGGAGCTGTTTTTT
CASSSHLTSGVGELFF
>.|TRBJ2-7|.|TRBV27
TGTGCCAGCAGTTTATCAGCCCCGGGGTACTCCGAGCAGTACTTC
CASSLSAPGYSEQYF
>.|TRBJ1-1|TRBD1|TRBV19
TGTGCCAGTAGTAGGCAGGGGGTGAACACTGAAGCTTTCTTT
CASSRQGVNTEAFF
>.|TRBJ1-5|.|TRBV4-2
TGTGCCAGCAGCCAAGTACTAGGGAGCGGTCAGCCCCAGCATTTT
CASSQVLGSGQPQHF
>.|TRBJ2-1|.|TRBV11-2
TGTGCCAGCAGCTTAAGGGGCGCGACCTCCTACAATGAGCAGTTCTTC
CASSLRGATSYNEQFF
>.|TRBJ1-2|TRBD1|TRBV11-2
TGTGCCAGCAGCGTTGGGACAGTCTATGGCTACACCTTC
CASSVGTVYGYTF
>once|TRBJ2-3|TRBD2|TRBV6-5
TGTGCCAGCACAAGGGGCGGGGGTAGAACAGATACGCAGTATTTT
CASTRGGGRTDTQYF
>.|TRBJ1-1|TRBD1|TRBV27
TGTGCCAGCAGTTTGGCGGGACAGATGAACACTGAAGCTTTCTTT
CASSLAGQMNTEAFF
>.|TRBJ1-2|.|TRBV11-2
TGTGCCAGCAGCTTCTCCGGTTCTAACTATGGCTACACCTTC
CASSFSGSNYGYTF
>.|TRBJ2-3|TRBD1|TRBV6-4
TGTGCCAGCAGCAGACAGGGTACAGATACGCAGTATTTT
CASSRQGTDTQYF
>.|TRBJ2-3|.|TRBV10-3
TGTGCCATCAGCGGCCCGGAGGGCACAGATACGCAGTATTTT
CAISGPEGTDTQYF
>.|TRBJ1-1|.|TRBV28
TGTGCCAGCAGTTCGCCTGTGGAGGTGGCTGAAGCTTTCTTT
CASSSPVEVAEAFF
>.|TRBJ2-1|TRBD2|TRBV7-3
TGTGCCAGCAGCCCCTGGACTAGCGGGAGCAATGAGCAGTTCTTC
CASSPWTSGSNEQFF
>.|TRBJ2-3|TRBD1|TRBV25-1
TGTGCCAGCAGTGACCTTCTGACAGGGAATACAGATACGCAGTATTTT
CASSDLLTGNTDTQYF
>.|TRBJ1-1|TRBD1|TRBV28
TGTGCCAGCACCCCTCAGGGGGCGTGGAACACTGAAGCTTTCTTT
CASTPQGAWNTEAFF
>.|TRBJ2-7|TRBD2|TRBV15
TGTGCCACCAGCAGATTTGGCGAAAGCGGGAGGGCCGACGAGCAGTACTTC
CATSRFGESGRADEQYF
>.|TRBJ2-3|TRBD2|TRBV10-2
TGCGCCAGCAGTGACAGGACTAGCGGCTACACAGATACGCAGTATTTT
CASSDRTSGYTDTQYF
>.|TRBJ2-1|TRBD2|TRBV28
TGTGCCAGCAGAGGACTAGCGGTTTACAATGAGCAGTTCTTC
CASRGLAVYNEQFF
>.|TRBJ2-5|TRBD1|TRBV6-4
TGTGCCAGCAGTGAAACGTTGGGACAGGGGGCCGAGACCCAGTACTTC
CASSETLGQGAETQYF
>.|TRBJ2-7|TRBD1|TRBV9
TGTGCCAGCAGCGACCGGGACAGGGTAATCTACGAGCAGTACTTC
CASSDRDRVIYEQYF
>few|TRBJ1-2|.|TRBV2
TGTGCCAGCAGTGACATACAGGGTAAAACCTATGGCTACACCTTC
CASSDIQGKTYGYTF
>.|TRBJ1-2|TRBD1|TRBV5-1
TGCGCCAGCAGCGGGACAGGGGAGAGGAACTATGGCTACACCTTC
CASSGTGERNYGYTF
>once|TRBJ2-7|.|TRBV4-2
TGTGCCAGCAGCCAGGGACCGACTAGGAGCGGCTACGAGCAGTACTTC
CASSQGPTRSGYEQYF
>.|TRBJ1-3|.|TRBV7-9
TGTGCCAGCACAGCTTATAGGGGGTTCTCTGGAAACACCATATATTTT
CASTAYRGFSGNTIYF
>.|TRBJ2-7|.|TRBV10-1
TGCGCCAGCAGTAAGGGGCACTACGAGCAGTACTTC
CASSKGHYEQYF
>.|TRBJ1-5|TRBD1|TRBV6-6
TGTGCCAGCAGCTTGGACAGGGACACAAATCAGCCCCAGCATTTT
CASSLDRDTNQPQHF
>few|TRBJ2-1|.|TRBV7-3
TGTGCCAGCAGCTTATCAGGGACTGCCCTCAATGAGCAGTTCTTC
CASSLSGTALNEQFF